This TCR beta chain was obtained from a study of T cell repertoires in cytomegalovirus infection (dated 2019 in TCRdb). General notes on the study: Recently identified HLA-C-restricted CMV epitopes, whose presentation resists viral immunomodulation, were targeted by peptide stimulations together with well-studied HLA-B-restricted epitopes. The HLA type of each donor mattered for the analysis, because public TCR beta signatures pointed to carriage of CMV infection along with the matching HLA type. Broad study findings and their caveats: The ex vivo response was dominated by HLA-C-restricted CMV-specific TCR beta clonotypes, and the single most frequent clonotype in two of eight donors was supplied by these HLA-C-restricted clonotypes. In both this cohort and an independent cohort of over 350 donors, the cumulative frequency of public TCR beta family members distinguished carriers of CMV infection plus the relevant HLA type.

The treatment or condition label for this specimen denotes: in vitro stimulation with specific CMV peptide epitopes to enrich CMV-specific T cells. The CDR3 spans 11 residues, from the cysteine through the phenylalanine. Solely the CDR3 DNA is kept, with 33 bases framed from the first base. The germline V gene gives CDR1 as MNHEY and CDR2 as SVGEGT. Concerning this clonotype: It lacks a known antigen. The junction differs from germline at one of its ends, possibly a read error.

This sample was sequenced with an Illumina HiSeq 1500. Using fastp at Q25 and MiXCR, TCRdb reprocessed the public reads and kept productive beta chains. Rows with a matching CDR3 protein are joined into one entry that keeps the most common DNA and genes. The sample has fewer than 900,000 distinct CDR3 sequences on record, 25% to 30% of them singletons. Roughly 14% of the sample goes to the ten largest clones. This TCR was recovered from a human donor in good health (CMV status not recorded). Some clones in this sample may be carry-over from other donors' samples. This sequence uses TRBV6-2 or TRBV6-3 and TRBJ2-1; no D segment can be confidently identified. The sequencing here drew on cultured CD8+ T cells from PBMCs, taken from culture after CMV antigen stimulation. The nucleotide sequence is given as TGTGCCAGCAGTCCCCCGCCCCAGCAGTTTTTC. Its protein is CASSPPPQQFF.